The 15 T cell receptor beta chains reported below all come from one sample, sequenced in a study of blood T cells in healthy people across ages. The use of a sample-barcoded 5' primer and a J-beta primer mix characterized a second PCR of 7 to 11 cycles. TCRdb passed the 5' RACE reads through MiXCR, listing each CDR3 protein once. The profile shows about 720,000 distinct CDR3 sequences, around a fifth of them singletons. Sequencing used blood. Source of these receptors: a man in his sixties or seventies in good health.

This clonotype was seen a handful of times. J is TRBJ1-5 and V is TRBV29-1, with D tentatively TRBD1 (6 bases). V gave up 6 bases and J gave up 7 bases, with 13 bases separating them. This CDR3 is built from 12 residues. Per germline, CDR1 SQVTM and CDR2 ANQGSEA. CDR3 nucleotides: TGCAGCGTCCATGAGGGGGGCCAGCCCCAGCATTTT. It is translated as CSVHEGGQPQHF.

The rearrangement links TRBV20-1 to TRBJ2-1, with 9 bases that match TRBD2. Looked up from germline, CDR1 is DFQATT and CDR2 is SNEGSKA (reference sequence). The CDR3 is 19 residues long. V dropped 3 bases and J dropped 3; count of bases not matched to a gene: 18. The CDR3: CSASPWTQLSGGHYNEQFF. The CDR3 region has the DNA TGCAGTGCTAGCCCCTGGACCCAACTTAGCGGGGGCCACTACAATGAGCAGTTCTTC.

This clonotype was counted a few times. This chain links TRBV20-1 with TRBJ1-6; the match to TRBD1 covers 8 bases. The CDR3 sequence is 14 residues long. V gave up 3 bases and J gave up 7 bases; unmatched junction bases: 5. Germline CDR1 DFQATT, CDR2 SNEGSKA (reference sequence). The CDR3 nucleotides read TGCAGTGCTAGCGCGGGACAGGTCAATTCACCCCTCCACTTT. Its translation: CSASAGQVNSPLHF.

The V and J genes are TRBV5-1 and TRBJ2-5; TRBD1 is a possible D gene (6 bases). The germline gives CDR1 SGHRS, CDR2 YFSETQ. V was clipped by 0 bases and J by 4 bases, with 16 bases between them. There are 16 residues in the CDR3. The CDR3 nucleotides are TGCGCCAGCAGCTTGGTGGGGGCATTGGTTCGAGAGACCCAGTACTTC. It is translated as CASSLVGALVRETQYF.

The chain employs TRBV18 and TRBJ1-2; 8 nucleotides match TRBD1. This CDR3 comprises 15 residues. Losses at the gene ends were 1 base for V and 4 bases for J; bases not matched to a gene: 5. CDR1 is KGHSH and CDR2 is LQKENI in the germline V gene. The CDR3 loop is CASSPQTGAGYGYTF. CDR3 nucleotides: TGTGCCAGCTCACCACAGACAGGGGCTGGCTATGGCTACACCTTC.

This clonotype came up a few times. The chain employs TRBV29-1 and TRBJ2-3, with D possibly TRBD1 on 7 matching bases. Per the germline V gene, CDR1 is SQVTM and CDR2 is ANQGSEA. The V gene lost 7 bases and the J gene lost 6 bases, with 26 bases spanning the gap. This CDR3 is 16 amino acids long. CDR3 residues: CSAKRGTANRPDTQYF. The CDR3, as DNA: TGCAGCGCAAAACGGGGGACAGCGAACCGGCCGGATACGCAGTATTTT.

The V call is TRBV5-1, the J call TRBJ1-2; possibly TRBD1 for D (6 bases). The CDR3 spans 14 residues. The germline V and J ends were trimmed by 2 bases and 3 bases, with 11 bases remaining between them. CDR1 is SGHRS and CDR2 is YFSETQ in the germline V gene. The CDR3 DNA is TGCGCCAGCAGCTTTCAGGGGTATGACTATGGCTACACCTTC. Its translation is CASSFQGYDYGYTF.

The CDR3 DNA follows: TGTGCCAGCAGCAAAGGGAGGGGCCTCCGGATGAACACTGAAGCTTTCTTT. The encoded protein is CASSKGRGLRMNTEAFF. The chain carries TRBV21-1 and TRBJ1-1. TRBV21-1 is classified as a pseudogene. This CDR3 has 17 amino acids.

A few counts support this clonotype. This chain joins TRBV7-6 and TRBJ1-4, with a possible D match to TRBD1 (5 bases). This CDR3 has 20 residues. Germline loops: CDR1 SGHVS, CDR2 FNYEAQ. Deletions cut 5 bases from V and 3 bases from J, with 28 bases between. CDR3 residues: CASSQLRFGHRRDPNEKLFF. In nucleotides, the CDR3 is TGTGCCAGCAGCCAATTGCGATTTGGGCACAGGCGCGACCCTAATGAAAAACTGTTTTTT.

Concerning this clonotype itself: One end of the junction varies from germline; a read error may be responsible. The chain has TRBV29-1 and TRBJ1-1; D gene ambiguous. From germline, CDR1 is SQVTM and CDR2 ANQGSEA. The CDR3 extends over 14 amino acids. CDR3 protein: CGVGLATLGTEAFF. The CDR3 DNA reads TGCGGCGTTGGACTTGCGACCCTAGGCACTGAAGCTTTCTTT.

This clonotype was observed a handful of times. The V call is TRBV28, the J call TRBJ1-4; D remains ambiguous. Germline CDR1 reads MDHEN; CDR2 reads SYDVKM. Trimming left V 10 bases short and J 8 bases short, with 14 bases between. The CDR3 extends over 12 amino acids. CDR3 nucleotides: TGTGCCATTGAGGTCCCCATGGAAAAACTGTTTTTT. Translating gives CAIEVPMEKLFF. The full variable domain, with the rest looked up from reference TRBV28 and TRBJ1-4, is DVKVTQSSRYLVKRTGEKVFLECVQDMDHENMFWYRQDPGLGLRLIYFSYDVKMKEKGDIPEGYSVSREKKERFSLILESASTNQTSMYLCAIEVPMEKLFFGSGTQLSVL.

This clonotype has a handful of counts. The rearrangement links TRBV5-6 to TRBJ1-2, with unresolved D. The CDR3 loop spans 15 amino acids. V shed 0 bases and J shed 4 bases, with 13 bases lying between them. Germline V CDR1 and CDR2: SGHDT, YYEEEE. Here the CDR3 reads CASSLVGSSPYGYTF. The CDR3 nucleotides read TGTGCCAGCAGCTTGGTAGGATCATCCCCCTATGGCTACACCTTC.

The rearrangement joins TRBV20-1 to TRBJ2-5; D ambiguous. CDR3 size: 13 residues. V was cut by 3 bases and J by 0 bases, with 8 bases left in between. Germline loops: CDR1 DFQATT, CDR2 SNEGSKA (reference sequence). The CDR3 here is CSASGFDQETQYF. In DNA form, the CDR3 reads TGCAGTGCTAGTGGTTTCGACCAAGAGACCCAGTACTTC.

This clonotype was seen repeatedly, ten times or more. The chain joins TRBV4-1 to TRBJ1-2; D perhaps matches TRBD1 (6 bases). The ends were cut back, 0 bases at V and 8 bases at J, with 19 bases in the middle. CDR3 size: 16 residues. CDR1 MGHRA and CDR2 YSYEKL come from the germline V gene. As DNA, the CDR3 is TGCGCCAGCAGCCAAGAAGCGGGGGCCCAAGCCTTGGGCTACACCTTC. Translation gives CASSQEAGAQALGYTF.

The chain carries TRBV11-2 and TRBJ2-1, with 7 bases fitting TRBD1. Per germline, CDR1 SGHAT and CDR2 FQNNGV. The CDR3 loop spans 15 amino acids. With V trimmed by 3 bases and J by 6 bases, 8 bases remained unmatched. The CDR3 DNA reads TGTGCCAGCAGCTTTGCTGCAGGGGGTAGCAATGAGCAGTTCTTC. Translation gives CASSFAAGGSNEQFF.